This paragraph reports one TCR beta chain. Its specificity is unknown. This CDR3 comprises 15 residues. V was pared by 1 base and J by 1 base, with 2 bases of the junction left unmatched. CDR1 and CDR2 (germline): SGDLS, YYNGEE. The sample originates from a study of cytomegalovirus exposure and HLA in healthy donors. Whole-study results and caveats: Later on, an analysis tied approximately 15,000 TCR beta sequences to HLA alleles at 0.05 false discovery rate.

In the PCR, 60 Vbeta and 13 Jbeta primers were used. The method was immunoSEQ multiplex PCR; TCRdb's version includes in-frame clones alone and lacks a portion of them. Among approximately 150,000 clones listed, over 75% were seen once. The V and J genes are TRBV9 and TRBJ2-3; TRBD2 aligns across 8 bases. The source is a woman in her thirties in good health and CMV-seronegative. The specimen was PBMCs. The chain's CDR3 is CASSVRGGGTDTQYF. Written as DNA, the CDR3 is TGTGCCAGCAGCGTACGGGGGGGAGGCACAGATACGCAGTATTTT.